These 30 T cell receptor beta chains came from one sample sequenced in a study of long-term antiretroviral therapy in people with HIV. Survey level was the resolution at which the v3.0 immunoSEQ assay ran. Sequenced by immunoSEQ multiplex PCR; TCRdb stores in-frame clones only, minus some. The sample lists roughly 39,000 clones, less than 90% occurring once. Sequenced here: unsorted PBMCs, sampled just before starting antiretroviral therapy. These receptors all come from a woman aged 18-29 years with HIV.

Written as DNA, the CDR3 is TGTGCCAGCAGCAAAGACCCCTCGGGCGGGAGTTACTACGAGCAGTACTTC. This sequence encodes CASSKDPSGGSYYEQYF. The chain links TRBV21-1 to TRBJ2-7; whether TRBD2, the table's D call, matches the DNA was not checked. TRBV21-1 corresponds to a pseudogene. The CDR3 spans 17 residues.

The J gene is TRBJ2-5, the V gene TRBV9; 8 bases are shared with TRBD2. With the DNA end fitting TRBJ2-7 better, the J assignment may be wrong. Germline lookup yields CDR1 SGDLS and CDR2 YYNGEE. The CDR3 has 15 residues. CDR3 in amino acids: CASSPPPGLVHEQYF. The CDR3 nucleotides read TGTGCCAGCAGCCCTCCGCCGGGACTAGTCCACGAGCAGTACTTC.

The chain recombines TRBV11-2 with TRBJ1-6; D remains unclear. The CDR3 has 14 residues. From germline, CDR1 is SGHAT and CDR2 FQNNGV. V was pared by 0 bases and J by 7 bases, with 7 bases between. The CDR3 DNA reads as TGTGCCAGCAGCTTAGATGAACCCAATTCACCCCTCCACTTT. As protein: CASSLDEPNSPLHF.

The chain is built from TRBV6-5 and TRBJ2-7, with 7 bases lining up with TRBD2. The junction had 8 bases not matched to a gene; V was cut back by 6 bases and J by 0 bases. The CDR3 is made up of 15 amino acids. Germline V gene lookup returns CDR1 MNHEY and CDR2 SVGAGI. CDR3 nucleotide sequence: TGTGCCAGCAGCCCTAGCGGTCATTACTCCTACGAGCAGTACTTC. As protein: CASSPSGHYSYEQYF.

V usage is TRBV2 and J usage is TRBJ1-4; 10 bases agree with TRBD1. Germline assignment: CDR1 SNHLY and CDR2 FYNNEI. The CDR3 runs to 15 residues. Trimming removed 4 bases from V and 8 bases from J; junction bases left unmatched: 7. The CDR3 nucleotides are TGTGCCAGCAGTGGTTCCGGGACAGGGGTCGAAAAACTGTTTTTT. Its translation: CASSGSGTGVEKLFF.

The CDR3, as DNA: TGTGCCAGCAGCGTAGAGGTGAACTACAATGAGCAGTTCTTC. Translated: CASSVEVNYNEQFF. The V and J genes are TRBV9 and TRBJ2-1; D call uncertain. V gave up 0 bases and J gave up 3 bases, with 7 bases separating them. The CDR3 consists of 14 residues. Per germline, CDR1 SGDLS and CDR2 YYNGEE. The whole variable domain, remainder taken from reference TRBV9 and TRBJ2-1, is DSGVTQTPKHLITATGQRVTLRCSPRSGDLSVYWYQQSLDQGLQFLIQYYNGEERAKGNILERFSAQQFPDLHSELNLSSLELGDSALYFCASSVEVNYNEQFFGPGTRLTVL.

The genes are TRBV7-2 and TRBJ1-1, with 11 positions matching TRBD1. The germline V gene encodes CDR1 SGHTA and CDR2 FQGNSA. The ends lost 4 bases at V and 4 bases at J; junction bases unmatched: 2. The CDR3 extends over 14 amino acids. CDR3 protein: CASSWTGGRTEAFF. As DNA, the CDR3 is TGTGCCAGCAGCTGGACAGGGGGCCGCACTGAAGCTTTCTTT.

CDR3 in amino acids: CASSYSGLNREKLFF. CDR3 in DNA: TGTGCCAGCAGTTACTCTGGGTTAAATCGTGAAAAACTGTTTTTT. This chain connects TRBV6-6 to TRBJ1-4; no reliable D call. CDR3 length equals 15 residues. Trimming took 0 bases from V and 7 from J, leaving 12 bases between them. The germline CDR1 and CDR2 sequences are MNHNY and SVGAGI (reference sequence).

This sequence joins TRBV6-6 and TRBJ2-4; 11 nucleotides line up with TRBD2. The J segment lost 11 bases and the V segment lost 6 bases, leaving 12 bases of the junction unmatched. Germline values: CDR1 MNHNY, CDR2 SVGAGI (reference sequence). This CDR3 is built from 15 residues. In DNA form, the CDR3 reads TGTGCCAGCAGCGCCGGGACTAGCGGTCGTGGTTTTCAGTACTTC. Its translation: CASSAGTSGRGFQYF.

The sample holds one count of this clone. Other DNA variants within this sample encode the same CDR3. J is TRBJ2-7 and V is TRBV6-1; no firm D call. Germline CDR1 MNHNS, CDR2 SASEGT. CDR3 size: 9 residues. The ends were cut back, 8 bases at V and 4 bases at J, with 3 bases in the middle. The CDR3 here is CASSYEQYF. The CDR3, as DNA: TGTGCCAGCTCTTACGAGCAGTACTTC.

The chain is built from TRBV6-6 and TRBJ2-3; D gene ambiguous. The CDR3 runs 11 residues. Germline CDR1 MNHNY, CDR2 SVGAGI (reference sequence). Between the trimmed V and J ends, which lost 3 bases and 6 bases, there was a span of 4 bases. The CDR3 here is CASSYSDTQYF. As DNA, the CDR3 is TGTGCCAGCAGTTATTCGGATACGCAGTATTTT.

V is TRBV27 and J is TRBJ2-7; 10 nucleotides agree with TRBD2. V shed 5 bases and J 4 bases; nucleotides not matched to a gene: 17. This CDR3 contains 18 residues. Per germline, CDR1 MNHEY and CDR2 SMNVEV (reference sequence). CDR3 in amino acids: CASSRERNLAGVLYEQYF. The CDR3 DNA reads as TGTGCCAGCAGTCGGGAAAGAAACCTAGCGGGAGTCCTTTACGAGCAGTACTTC.

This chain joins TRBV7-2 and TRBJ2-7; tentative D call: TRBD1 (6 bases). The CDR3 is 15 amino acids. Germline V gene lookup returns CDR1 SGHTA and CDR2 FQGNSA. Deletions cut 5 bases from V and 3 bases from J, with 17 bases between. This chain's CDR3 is CASSEGTRKDYEQYF. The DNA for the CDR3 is TGTGCCAGCAGCGAGGGGACACGGAAGGACTACGAGCAGTACTTC. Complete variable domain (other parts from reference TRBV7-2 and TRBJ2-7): GAGVSQSPSNKVTEKGKDVELRCDPISGHTALYWYRQSLGQGLEFLIYFQGNSAPDKSGLPSDRFSAERTGGSVSTLTIQRTQQEDSAVYLCASSEGTRKDYEQYFGPGTRLTVT.

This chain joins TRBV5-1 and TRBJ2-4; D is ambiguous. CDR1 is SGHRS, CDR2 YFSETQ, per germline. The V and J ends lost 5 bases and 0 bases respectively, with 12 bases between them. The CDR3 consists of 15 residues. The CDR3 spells CASSTELLAKNIQYF. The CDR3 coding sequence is TGCGCCAGCAGTACCGAGCTACTAGCCAAAAACATTCAGTACTTC.

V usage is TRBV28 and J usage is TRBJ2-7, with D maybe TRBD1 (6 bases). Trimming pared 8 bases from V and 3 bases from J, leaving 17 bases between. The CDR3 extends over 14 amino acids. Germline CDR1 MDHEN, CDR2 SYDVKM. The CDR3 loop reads CASCTTGSFYEQYF. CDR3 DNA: TGTGCCAGCTGTACGACAGGTTCTTTCTACGAGCAGTACTTC.

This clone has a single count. The CDR3 spells CASDLAGYDTGELFF. CDR3 DNA: TGTGCCAGCGATCTGGCAGGGTATGACACCGGGGAGCTGTTTTTT. The chain uses TRBV2 and TRBJ2-2; TRBD1 might be the D (5 bases). The V gene lost 8 bases and the J gene lost 3 bases, with 16 bases spanning the gap. This CDR3 has 15 amino acids. Germline V gene sequence: CDR1 SNHLY, CDR2 FYNNEI.

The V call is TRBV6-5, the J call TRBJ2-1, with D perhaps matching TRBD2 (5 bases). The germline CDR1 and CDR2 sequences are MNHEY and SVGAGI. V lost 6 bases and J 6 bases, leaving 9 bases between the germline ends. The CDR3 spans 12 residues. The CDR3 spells CASRYGLNEQFF. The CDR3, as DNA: TGTGCCAGCAGATACGGACTCAATGAGCAGTTCTTC.

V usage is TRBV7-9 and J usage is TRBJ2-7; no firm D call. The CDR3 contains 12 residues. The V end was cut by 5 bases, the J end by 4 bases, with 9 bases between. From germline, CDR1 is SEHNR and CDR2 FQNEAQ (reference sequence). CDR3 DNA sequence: TGTGCCAGCAGCCCGACACTTTACGAGCAGTACTTC. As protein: CASSPTLYEQYF. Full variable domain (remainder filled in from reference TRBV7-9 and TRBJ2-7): DTGVSQNPRHKITKRGQNVTFRCDPISEHNRLYWYRQTLGQGPEFLTYFQNEAQLEKSRLLSDRFSAERPKGSFSTLEIQRTEQGDSAMYLCASSPTLYEQYFGPGTRLTVT.

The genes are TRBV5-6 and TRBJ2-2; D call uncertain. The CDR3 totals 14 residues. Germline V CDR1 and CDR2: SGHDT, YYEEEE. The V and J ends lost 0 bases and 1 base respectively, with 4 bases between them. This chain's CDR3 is CASSLGENTGELFF. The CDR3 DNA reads TGTGCCAGCAGCTTGGGGGAGAACACCGGGGAGCTGTTTTTT.

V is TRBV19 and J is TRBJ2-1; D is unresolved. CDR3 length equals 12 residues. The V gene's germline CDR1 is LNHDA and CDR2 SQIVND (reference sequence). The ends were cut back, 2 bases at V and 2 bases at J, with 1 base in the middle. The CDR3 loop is CASSIPYNEQFF. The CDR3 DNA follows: TGTGCCAGTAGTATACCCTACAATGAGCAGTTCTTC.

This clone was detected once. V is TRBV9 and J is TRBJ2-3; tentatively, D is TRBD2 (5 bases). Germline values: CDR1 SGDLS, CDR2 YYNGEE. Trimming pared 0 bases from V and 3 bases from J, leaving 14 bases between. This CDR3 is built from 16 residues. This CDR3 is CASSVAQAVRTDTQYF. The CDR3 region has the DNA TGTGCCAGCAGCGTAGCTCAAGCGGTCCGAACAGATACGCAGTATTTT.

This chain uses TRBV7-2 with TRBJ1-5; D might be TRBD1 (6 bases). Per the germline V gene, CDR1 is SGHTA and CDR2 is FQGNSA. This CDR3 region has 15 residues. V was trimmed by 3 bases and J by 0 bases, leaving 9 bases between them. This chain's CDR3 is CASSFSGASNQPQHF. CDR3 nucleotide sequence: TGTGCCAGCAGCTTCTCGGGGGCTAGCAATCAGCCCCAGCATTTT.

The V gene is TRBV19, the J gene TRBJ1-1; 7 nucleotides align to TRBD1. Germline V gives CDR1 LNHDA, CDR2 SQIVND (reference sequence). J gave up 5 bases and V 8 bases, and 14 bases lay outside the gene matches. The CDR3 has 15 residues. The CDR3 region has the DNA TGTGCCAGTTCCGACCTACAGGGGAGGAGTACTGAAGCTTTCTTT. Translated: CASSDLQGRSTEAFF.

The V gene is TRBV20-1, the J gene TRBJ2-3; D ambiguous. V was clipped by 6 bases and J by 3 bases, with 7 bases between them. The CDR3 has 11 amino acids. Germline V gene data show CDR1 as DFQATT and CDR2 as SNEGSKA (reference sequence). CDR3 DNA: TGCAGTGCGACGACGACAGATACGCAGTATTTT. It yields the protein CSATTTDTQYF.

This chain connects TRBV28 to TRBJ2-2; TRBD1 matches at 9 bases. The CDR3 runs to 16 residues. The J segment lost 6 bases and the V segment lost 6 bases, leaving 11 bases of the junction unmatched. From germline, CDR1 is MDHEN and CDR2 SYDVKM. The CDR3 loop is CASRYPGQGRAGELFF. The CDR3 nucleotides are TGTGCCAGCAGGTACCCGGGACAGGGAAGAGCCGGGGAGCTGTTTTTT.

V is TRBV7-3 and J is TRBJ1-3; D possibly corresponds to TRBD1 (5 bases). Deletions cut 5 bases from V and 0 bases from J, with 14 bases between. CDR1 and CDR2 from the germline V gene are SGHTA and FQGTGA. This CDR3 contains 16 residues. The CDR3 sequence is CASSRDRASSGNTIYF. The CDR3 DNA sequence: TGTGCCAGCAGCCGGGACCGGGCCTCCTCTGGAAACACCATATATTTT.

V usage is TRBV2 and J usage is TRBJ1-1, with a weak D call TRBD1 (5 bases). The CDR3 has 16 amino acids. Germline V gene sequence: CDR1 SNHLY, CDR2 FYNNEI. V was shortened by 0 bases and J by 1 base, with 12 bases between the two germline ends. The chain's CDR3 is CASSEAQGGKNTEAFF. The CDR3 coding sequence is TGTGCCAGCAGTGAAGCTCAGGGCGGCAAGAACACTGAAGCTTTCTTT.

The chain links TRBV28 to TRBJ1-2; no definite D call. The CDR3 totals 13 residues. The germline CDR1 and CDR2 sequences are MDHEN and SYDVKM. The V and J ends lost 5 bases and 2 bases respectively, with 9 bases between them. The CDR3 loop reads CASSPPRNYGYTF. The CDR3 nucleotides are TGTGCCAGCAGTCCGCCCCGGAACTATGGCTACACCTTC.

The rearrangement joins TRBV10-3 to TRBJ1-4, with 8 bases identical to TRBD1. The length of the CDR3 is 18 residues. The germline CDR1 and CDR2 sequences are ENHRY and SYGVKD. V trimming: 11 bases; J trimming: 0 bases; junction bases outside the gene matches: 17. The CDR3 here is CAVPSGQDGVATNEKLFF. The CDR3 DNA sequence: TGTGCCGTCCCCTCGGGACAGGATGGCGTGGCAACTAATGAAAAACTGTTTTTT.

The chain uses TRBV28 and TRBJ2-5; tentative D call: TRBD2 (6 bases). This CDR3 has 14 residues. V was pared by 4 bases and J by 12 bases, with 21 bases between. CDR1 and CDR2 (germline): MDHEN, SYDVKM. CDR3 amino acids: CASSWHSNAGNKYF. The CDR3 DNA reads TGTGCCAGCAGTTGGCATTCAAATGCGGGAAATAAGTACTTC.